A single sample gave rise to the 2 T cell receptor beta chains below, sequenced in a study of immune cell composition in non-small cell lung cancer. Assay used: immunoSEQ multiplex PCR; TCRdb lists only in-frame clones, some missing. This table has roughly 14,000 clones, around 68% appearing once. The sample consisted of lung tumor tissue. These receptors all come from a human donor with non-small cell lung cancer.

This clone was picked up a small number of times. The V and J genes are TRBV5-1 and TRBJ2-7, with D perhaps TRBD2 (5 bases). Germline V CDR1 and CDR2: SGHRS, YFSETQ. CDR3 size: 13 residues. Trimming cost V 0 bases and J 7 bases, with 11 bases left between them. Here the CDR3 DNA reads TGCGCCAGCAGCTTGGGCGGGCCAGGAGAGCAGTACTTC. Its protein is CASSLGGPGEQYF.

The J gene is TRBJ1-3, the V gene TRBV7-9; perhaps TRBD1 as D (5 bases). The CDR3 length is 16 residues. The V gene lost 2 bases and the J gene lost 1 base, with 12 bases spanning the gap. The germline V gene encodes CDR1 SEHNR and CDR2 FQNEAQ (reference sequence). The CDR3 reads CASSLRSGTSGNTIYF. The CDR3 DNA reads as TGTGCCAGCAGCTTAAGGTCGGGGACTTCTGGAAACACCATATATTTT.